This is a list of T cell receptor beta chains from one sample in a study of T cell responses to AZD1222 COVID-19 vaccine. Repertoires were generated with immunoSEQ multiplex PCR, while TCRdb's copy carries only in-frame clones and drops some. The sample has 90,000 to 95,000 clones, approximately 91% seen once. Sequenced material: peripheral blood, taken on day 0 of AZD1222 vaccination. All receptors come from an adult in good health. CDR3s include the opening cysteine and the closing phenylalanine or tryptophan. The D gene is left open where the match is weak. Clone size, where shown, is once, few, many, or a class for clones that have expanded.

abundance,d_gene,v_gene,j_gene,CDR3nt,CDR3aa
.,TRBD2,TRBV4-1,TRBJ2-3,TGCGCCAGCAGCCAACGGTATATCAGCGGGGGGTTTTCGGATACGCAGTATTTT,CASSQRYISGGFSDTQYF
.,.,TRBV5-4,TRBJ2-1,TGTGCCAGCGCGGGAGGGACAGGGTCCTACAATGAGCAGTTCTTC,CASAGGTGSYNEQFF
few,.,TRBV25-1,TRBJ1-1,TGTGCCCTACGCCGGGGAAAGCGAGTGGGCACTGAAGCTTTCTTT,CALRRGKRVGTEAFF
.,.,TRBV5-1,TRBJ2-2,TGCGCCAGCAGCTCCCCATGGTATACAGGGAAGCCCGGGGAGCTGTTTTTT,CASSSPWYTGKPGELFF
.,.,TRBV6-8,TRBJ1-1,TGTGCCAGCAGTTACGGATCATCCGTGATGAGGGCGAACACTGAAGCTTTCTTT,CASSYGSSVMRANTEAFF
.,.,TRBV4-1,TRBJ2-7,TGCGCCAGCAGCGCGGACTACTACGAGCAGTACTTC,CASSADYYEQYF
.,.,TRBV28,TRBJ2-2,TGTGCCAGCCTTCCCCAGGCGACAGGCAACACCGGGGAGCTGTTTTTT,CASLPQATGNTGELFF
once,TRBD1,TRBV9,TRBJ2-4,TGTGCCACCCGGGACAGGGGTTGGAAAAACATTCAGTACTTC,CATRDRGWKNIQYF
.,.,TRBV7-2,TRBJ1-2,TGTGCCAGCAGCCCCTATCAGGGCGATGGCTACACCTTC,CASSPYQGDGYTF
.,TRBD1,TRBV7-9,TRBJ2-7,TGTGCCAGCAGCTTAGTACCCGGGACAGGGAAGACATCCTACGAGCAGTACTTC,CASSLVPGTGKTSYEQYF
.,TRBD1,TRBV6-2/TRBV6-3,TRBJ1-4,TGTGCCAGCAGTTACCCGGGACAGGGGCATACTTTT,CASSYPGQGHTF
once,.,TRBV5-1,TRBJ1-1,TGCGCCAGCAGCTTGTGGACAGCTCAGAATGAAGCTTTCTTT,CASSLWTAQNEAFF
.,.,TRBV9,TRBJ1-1,TGTGCCAGCAGCCCACGCCAGGGGAGCACTGAAGCTTTCTTT,CASSPRQGSTEAFF
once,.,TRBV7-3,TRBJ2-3,TGTGCCAGCAGCCCCGCGCGGGACGCCTCCACAGATACGCAGTATTTT,CASSPARDASTDTQYF
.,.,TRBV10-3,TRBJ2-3,TGTGCCATCAGTCATGGAGGGGCAGGCACAGATACGCAGTATTTT,CAISHGGAGTDTQYF
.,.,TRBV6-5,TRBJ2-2,TGTGCCAGCAGTTACGGGGCAGGGCCGAACACCGGGGAGCTGTTTTTT,CASSYGAGPNTGELFF
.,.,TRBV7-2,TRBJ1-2,TGTGCCAGCAGCCCCAACTCAATGCAGGTTCTATCCCATGGCTACACCTTC,CASSPNSMQVLSHGYTF
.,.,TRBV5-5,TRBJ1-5,TGTGCCAGCAGGTCCGGGACTCCCAGTTTGGGAGGCAATCAGCCCCAGCATTTT,CASRSGTPSLGGNQPQHF
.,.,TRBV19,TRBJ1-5,TGTGCCAGTAGTATAGTTGGGCCAAGGTTCAATCAGCCCCAGCATTTT,CASSIVGPRFNQPQHF
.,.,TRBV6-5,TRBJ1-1,TGTGCCAGCAACAGGAGGGAGAACACTGAAGCTTTCTTT,CASNRRENTEAFF
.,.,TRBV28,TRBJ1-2,TGTGCCAGCAGTGAGGGACGGATTAATGGCTACACCTTC,CASSEGRINGYTF
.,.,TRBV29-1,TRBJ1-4,TGCAGCGTTGAGGTTGCAACTAATGAAAAACTGTTTTTT,CSVEVATNEKLFF
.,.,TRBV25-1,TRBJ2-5,TGTGCCAGCAGTGATTTGGGGGCGCGGGGCCAAGAGACCCAGTACTTC,CASSDLGARGQETQYF
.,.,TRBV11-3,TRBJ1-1,TGTGCCAGCAGCTTCCGGGTGAACACTGAAGCTTTCTTT,CASSFRVNTEAFF
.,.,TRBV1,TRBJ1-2,TGCACCAGCACCATCGGAACGACAAACTATGGCTACACCTTC,CTSTIGTTNYGYTF
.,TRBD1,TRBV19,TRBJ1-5,TGTGCCAGTAGGGAATCGGGACAGGGACCCACTAGCAATCAGCCCCAGCATTTT,CASRESGQGPTSNQPQHF
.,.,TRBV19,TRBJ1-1,TGTGCCACTAAAATGTTGACAGGCCCGAACACTGAAGCTTTCTTT,CATKMLTGPNTEAFF
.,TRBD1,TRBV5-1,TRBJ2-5,TGCGCCAGCAGCAAGGACAGGGGGCTAGAGACCCAGTACTTC,CASSKDRGLETQYF
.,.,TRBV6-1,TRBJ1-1,TGTGCCAGCAGTGAAGGGGGGTGGACTGAAGCTTTCTTT,CASSEGGWTEAFF
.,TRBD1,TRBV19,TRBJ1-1,TGTGCCAGTAGTATAGATCACCAGGGGGTGGGCACTGAAGCTTTCTTT,CASSIDHQGVGTEAFF
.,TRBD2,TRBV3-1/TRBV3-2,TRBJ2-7,TGTGCCAGCAGCCAAGGCCTAGCGGGGGGCCGCACCTACGAGCAGTACTTC,CASSQGLAGGRTYEQYF
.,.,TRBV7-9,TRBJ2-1,TGTGCCAGCAGCTTAGACCTCAAATACAATGAGCAGTTCTTC,CASSLDLKYNEQFF
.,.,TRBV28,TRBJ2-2,TGTGCCAGCAGGGCGAGCGCGTGGAACACCGGGGAGCTGTTTTTT,CASRASAWNTGELFF
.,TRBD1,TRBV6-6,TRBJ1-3,TGTGCCAGCAGTCCGAGCCTGGGACAGGGAAGGGGGGGCAGCTCTGGAAACACCATATATTTT,CASSPSLGQGRGGSSGNTIYF
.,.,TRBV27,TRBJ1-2,TGTGCCAGCAGGCGGGTCAGGGGAGGTGATGGCTACACCTTC,CASRRVRGGDGYTF
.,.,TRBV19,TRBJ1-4,TGTGCCAGTATGTCTCGCCCAGGAGCTTTAGCAACTAATGAAAAACTGTTTTTT,CASMSRPGALATNEKLFF
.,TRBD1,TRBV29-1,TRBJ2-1,TGCAGCGTTGATACAGGGGGGCGTGAGCAGTTCTTC,CSVDTGGREQFF
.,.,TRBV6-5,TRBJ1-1,TGTGCCAGCAGGTTGGGACAGAACACTGAAGCTTTCTTT,CASRLGQNTEAFF
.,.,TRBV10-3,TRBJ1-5,TGTGCCATCAGTGAATGGGGGGGCGATCAGCCCCAGCATTTT,CAISEWGGDQPQHF
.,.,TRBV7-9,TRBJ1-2,TGTGCCAGCAGCGCCCGACCATCATTGTACGGCTACACCTTC,CASSARPSLYGYTF
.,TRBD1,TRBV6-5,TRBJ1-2,TGTGCCAACCCGACAGGGAAGGGTGGCTACACCTTC,CANPTGKGGYTF
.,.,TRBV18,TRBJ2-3,TGTGCCAGCTCACCAGGGACTAGCACAGATACGCAGTATTTT,CASSPGTSTDTQYF
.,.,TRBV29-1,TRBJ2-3,TGCAGCGGGGAGGGGGGGCTAGGTACGCAGTATTTT,CSGEGGLGTQYF
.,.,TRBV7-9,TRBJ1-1,TGTGCCAGCAGCTCCTGGGGGTTAGCAACTGAAGCTTTCTTT,CASSSWGLATEAFF
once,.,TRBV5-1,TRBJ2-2,TGCGCCAGCAGCTTGGGTCACGGGCCCACCGGGGAGCTGTTTTTT,CASSLGHGPTGELFF
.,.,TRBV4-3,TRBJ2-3,TGCGCCAGCAGCCAAGGGGGGCCCCCTAGCACAGATACGCAGTATTTT,CASSQGGPPSTDTQYF
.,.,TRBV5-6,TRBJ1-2,TGTGCCAGCAGAACGGACAGTGAGTCAAATGGCTACACCTTC,CASRTDSESNGYTF
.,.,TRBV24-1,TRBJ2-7,TGTGCCACCAGTGATTTTGCCCACTGGGTCGTCTCCTACGAGCAGTACTTC,CATSDFAHWVVSYEQYF
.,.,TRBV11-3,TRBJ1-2,TGTGCCAGCAGCTCCGACCTTGGAGGGTATGGCTACACCTTC,CASSSDLGGYGYTF
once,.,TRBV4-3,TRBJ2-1,TGCGCCAGCAGCCAACAGGGTGTGAATGAGCAGTTCTTC,CASSQQGVNEQFF
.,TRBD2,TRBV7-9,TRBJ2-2,TGTGCCAGCAGACTAGCGGGCGGGGAGCTGTTTTTT,CASRLAGGELFF
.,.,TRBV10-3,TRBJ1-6,TGTGCCATCAGTGACAGGGAGAATTCACCCCTCCACTTT,CAISDRENSPLHF